This section outlines one TCR beta chain sequence together with its context. Assignments of participants to cohorts depended upon their own reported clinical history. This sample is part of a study of blood T cell repertoires in COVID-19. Study as a whole: COVID-19 samples, acute and convalescent, were from the United States, Italy and Spain. T cells, B-cell-depleted T cells, or PBMCs provided the cDNA or gDNA that served as material.

This CDR3 has 15 residues. The germline V and J ends were trimmed by 2 bases and 0 bases, with 10 bases remaining between them. The germline V gene encodes CDR1 MNHEY and CDR2 SVGAGI. This table comes from immunoSEQ multiplex PCR, and its TCRdb copy is limited to in-frame clones, with some not included. The sample comprises roughly 200,000 clones, around 86% of which are singletons, and 3% to 4.5% rests with the top ten. The V and J genes are TRBV6-5 and TRBJ1-1; perhaps TRBD1 as D (5 bases). The receptor was isolated from a middle-aged woman with acute COVID-19. Sequenced sample: PBMCs or T cells enriched from blood (not recorded which). The CDR3 is CASSYQTGVNTEAFF. The CDR3 DNA reads TGTGCCAGCAGTTACCAAACAGGCGTGAACACTGAAGCTTTCTTT.